The 15 T cell receptor beta chains in this list originate from one sample, sequenced in a study of cytomegalovirus exposure and HLA in healthy donors. Researchers ran the PCR with 60 Vbeta and 13 Jbeta primers. TCRdb keeps only in-frame clones here, not all; method: immunoSEQ multiplex PCR. The sample consists of about 130,000 clones, 74% of them appearing once. The specimen sequenced was PBMCs. Receptors were obtained from a male donor in good health and CMV-seronegative.

A single count supports this clone. V is TRBV4-1 and J is TRBJ2-6, with 7 bases identical to TRBD1. After removal of 0 bases from V and 0 bases from J, the junction contained 2 bases not matched to a gene. CDR3 length: 17 residues. Germline loops: CDR1 MGHRA, CDR2 YSYEKL. The CDR3 region is CASSQDTGDSGANVLTF. The CDR3 nucleotides read TGCGCCAGCAGCCAAGATACAGGGGACTCTGGGGCCAACGTCCTGACTTTC.

The chain has TRBV19 and TRBJ2-1; 7 nucleotides agree with TRBD2. The CDR3 extends over 16 amino acids. Trimming took 3 bases from V and 0 from J; bases not matched to a gene: 5. CDR1 and CDR2 from the germline V gene are LNHDA and SQIVND (reference sequence). The CDR3 loop reads CASSILGGSSYNEQFF. DNA of the CDR3: TGTGCCAGTAGTATTCTTGGCGGGAGCTCCTACAATGAGCAGTTCTTC.

V gene TRBV7-3 combines with J gene TRBJ2-7; TRBD1 agrees at 7 bases. The CDR3 is 13 amino acids. Per germline, CDR1 SGHTA and CDR2 FQGTGA. Trimming at V came to 2 bases and at J to 3 bases, leaving 1 base not matched to a gene. The CDR3 is CASSLGQDYEQYF. The CDR3 DNA is TGTGCCAGCAGCTTAGGACAGGACTACGAGCAGTACTTC.

The V and J genes are TRBV18 and TRBJ2-2, with 12 bases matching TRBD1. Germline V lookup: CDR1 KGHSH, CDR2 LQKENI. The CDR3 length is 17 residues. J was trimmed by 4 bases and V by 3 bases; bases with no gene match: 6. The CDR3 spells CASSPQGQGASTGELFF. CDR3 DNA: TGTGCCAGCTCACCGCAGGGACAGGGGGCGAGCACCGGGGAGCTGTTTTTT.

The chain is built from TRBV28 and TRBJ1-2; no clear D. V was clipped by 8 bases and J by 7 bases, with 17 bases between them. This CDR3 contains 13 residues. Germline loops: CDR1 MDHEN, CDR2 SYDVKM. As DNA, the CDR3 is TGTGCCAGCTATTCCTACGCAGGTGGTGGCTACACCTTC. Residues: CASYSYAGGGYTF.

The chain joins TRBV7-6 to TRBJ2-3, with D perhaps TRBD2 (5 bases). Germline V CDR1 and CDR2: SGHVS, FNYEAQ. This CDR3 is 15 amino acids long. Trimming cost V 4 bases and J 0 bases, with 11 bases left between them. CDR3 amino acids: CASSSTPGSTDTQYF. The CDR3 region has the DNA TGTGCCAGCAGCTCAACTCCGGGGAGCACAGATACGCAGTATTTT.

This chain links TRBV30 with TRBJ1-2, with D unresolved. The CDR3 has 12 residues. The V end lost 8 bases, the J end lost 8 bases, and 18 bases lay between the germline ends. Germline values: CDR1 GTSNPN, CDR2 SVGIG (reference sequence). The CDR3 bases are TGTGCCGAAATAACACGGGGTTACGGCTACACCTTC. Its translation is CAEITRGYGYTF.

The V and J genes are TRBV4-3 and TRBJ2-2; 9 bases are a match to TRBD1. The CDR3 length is 19 residues. Looked up from germline, CDR1 is LGHNA and CDR2 is YSLEER. The ends lost 1 base at V and 2 bases at J; junction bases unmatched: 11. The CDR3 DNA follows: TGCGCCAGCAGCCAAGTTGTGTATGGGGGACAGGGCAACACCGGGGAGCTGTTTTTT. It encodes CASSQVVYGGQGNTGELFF.

The table lists this clone with a few counts. The V and J genes are TRBV9 and TRBJ2-1; 9 nucleotides align to TRBD1. The CDR3 is made up of 15 amino acids. Germline V gene data show CDR1 as SGDLS and CDR2 as YYNGEE. J gave up 8 bases and V 3 bases, and 9 bases lay outside the gene matches. The CDR3 nucleotides are TGTGCCAGCAGCGGGGGACAGGGTGGGTTCGATGAGCAGTTCTTC. Its protein product is CASSGGQGGFDEQFF.

This clone was observed a few times. The chain links TRBV9 to TRBJ2-2; D perhaps matches TRBD2 (7 bases). Trimming cost V 0 bases and J 5 bases, with 14 bases left between them. Germline V gives CDR1 SGDLS, CDR2 YYNGEE. The CDR3 spans 16 residues. Written as DNA, the CDR3 is TGTGCCAGCAGCGTAGCGGGGGGCATAAGAACCGGGGAGCTGTTTTTT. Its protein is CASSVAGGIRTGELFF.

The V call is TRBV27, the J call TRBJ2-2; D might be TRBD2 (6 bases). The CDR3 sequence is 14 residues long. V was clipped by 2 bases and J by 3 bases, with 7 bases between them. Germline assignment: CDR1 MNHEY and CDR2 SMNVEV (reference sequence). The CDR3 is CASSLGDYTGELFF. The CDR3 bases are TGTGCCAGCAGTTTAGGGGACTACACCGGGGAGCTGTTTTTT.

This chain connects TRBV6-5 to TRBJ1-2, with D possibly TRBD1 on 6 matching bases. This CDR3 has 13 residues. Germline CDR1 is MNHEY and CDR2 is SVGAGI. V was clipped by 7 bases and J by 0 bases, with 9 bases between them. CDR3 in amino acids: CASKDRPNYGYTF. DNA of the CDR3: TGTGCCAGCAAAGACAGGCCTAACTATGGCTACACCTTC.

This clone was observed a single time. V gene TRBV18 combines with J gene TRBJ2-2; 7 bases fit TRBD1. The CDR3 length is 16 residues. V was pared by 3 bases and J by 1 base, with 5 bases of the junction left unmatched. Germline values: CDR1 KGHSH, CDR2 LQKENI. CDR3 region: CASSPPRTGNTGELFF. CDR3 nucleotide sequence: TGTGCCAGCTCACCTCCCAGGACAGGGAACACCGGGGAGCTGTTTTTT.

The rearrangement uses TRBV10-1 and TRBJ2-5; 10 nucleotides agree with TRBD2. This CDR3 has 16 residues. Germline V lookup: CDR1 WNHNN, CDR2 SYGVQD (reference sequence). V gave up 8 bases and J gave up 5 bases; unmatched junction bases: 14. The CDR3 nucleotides are TGCGCCAGCCCACAGGCTAGCGGGGGTGGGGGGGAGACCCAGTACTTC. Amino acid sequence: CASPQASGGGGETQYF.

Remarks on this clone: One end of the junction is discordant with germline, which a read error may explain. The sample carries other DNA sequences with the same CDR3. As DNA, the CDR3 is TGCGCCAGCAGCTTGGCCGTGGGCTACTTGATCTCTGGGGCCAACGTCCTGACTTTC. Its protein is CASSLAVGYLISGANVLTF. This chain joins TRBV5-8 and TRBJ2-6, with D uncertain. Germline V gene lookup returns CDR1 SGHTS and CDR2 YDEGEE. This CDR3 contains 19 residues. The entire variable domain, with the rest obtained from reference TRBV5-8 and TRBJ2-6, is as follows: EAGVTQSPTHLIKTRGQQATLRCSPISGHTSVYWYQQALGLGLQFLLWYDEGEERNRGNFPPRFSGRQFPNYSSELNVNALELEDSALYLCASSLAVGYLISGANVLTFGAGSRLTVL.